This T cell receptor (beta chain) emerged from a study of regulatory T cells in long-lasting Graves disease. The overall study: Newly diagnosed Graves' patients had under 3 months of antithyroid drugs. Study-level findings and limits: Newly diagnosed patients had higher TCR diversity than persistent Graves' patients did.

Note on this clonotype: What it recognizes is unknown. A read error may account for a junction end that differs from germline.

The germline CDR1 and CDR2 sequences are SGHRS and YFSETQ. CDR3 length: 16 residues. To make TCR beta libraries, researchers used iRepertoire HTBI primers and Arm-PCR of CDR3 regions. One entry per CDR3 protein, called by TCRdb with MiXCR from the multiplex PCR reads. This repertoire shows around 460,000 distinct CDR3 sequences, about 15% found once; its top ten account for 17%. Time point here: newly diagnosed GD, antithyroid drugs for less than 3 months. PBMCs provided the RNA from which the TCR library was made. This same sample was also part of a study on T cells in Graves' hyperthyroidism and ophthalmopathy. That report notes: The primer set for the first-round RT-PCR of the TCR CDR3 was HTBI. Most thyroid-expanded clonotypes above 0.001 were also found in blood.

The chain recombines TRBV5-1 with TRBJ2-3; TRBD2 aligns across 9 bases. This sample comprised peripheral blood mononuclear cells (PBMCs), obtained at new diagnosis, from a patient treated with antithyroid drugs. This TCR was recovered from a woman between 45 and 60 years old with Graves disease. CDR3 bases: TGCGCCAGCAGCTTGCTACAAGCGGGAGGTGGGGATATGCAGTATTTT. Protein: CASSLLQAGGGDMQYF.